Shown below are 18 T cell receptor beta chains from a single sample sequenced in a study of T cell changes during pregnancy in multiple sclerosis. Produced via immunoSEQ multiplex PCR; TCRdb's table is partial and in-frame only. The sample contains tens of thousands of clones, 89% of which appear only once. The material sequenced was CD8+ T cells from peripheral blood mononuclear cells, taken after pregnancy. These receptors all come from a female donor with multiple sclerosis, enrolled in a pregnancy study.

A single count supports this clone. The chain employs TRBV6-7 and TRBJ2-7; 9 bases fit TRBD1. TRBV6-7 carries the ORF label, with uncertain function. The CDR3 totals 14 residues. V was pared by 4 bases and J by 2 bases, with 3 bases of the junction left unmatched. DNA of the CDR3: TGTGCCAGCAGTTCTGGACAGGGGACCTACGAGCAGTACTTC. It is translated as CASSSGQGTYEQYF.

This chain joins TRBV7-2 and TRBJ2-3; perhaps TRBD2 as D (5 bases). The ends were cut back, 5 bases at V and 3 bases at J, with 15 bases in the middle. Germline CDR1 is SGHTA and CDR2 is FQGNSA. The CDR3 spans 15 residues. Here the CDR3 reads CASSGTSGTTDTQYF. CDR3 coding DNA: TGTGCCAGCAGCGGTACCAGCGGAACTACAGATACGCAGTATTTT.

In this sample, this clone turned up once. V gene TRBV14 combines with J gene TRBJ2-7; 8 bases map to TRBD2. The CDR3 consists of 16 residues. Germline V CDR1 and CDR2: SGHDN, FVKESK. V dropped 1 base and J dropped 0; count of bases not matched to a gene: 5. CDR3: CASSQVGGRSSYEQYF. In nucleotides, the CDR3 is TGTGCCAGCAGCCAAGTTGGCGGGAGGAGCTCCTACGAGCAGTACTTC.

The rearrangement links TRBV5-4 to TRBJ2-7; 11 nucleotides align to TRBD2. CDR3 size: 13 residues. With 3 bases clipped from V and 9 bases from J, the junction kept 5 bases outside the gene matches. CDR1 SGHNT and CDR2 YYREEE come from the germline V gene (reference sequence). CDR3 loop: CASSSGTSGMQYF. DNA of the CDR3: TGTGCCAGCAGCTCCGGGACTAGCGGAATGCAGTACTTC.

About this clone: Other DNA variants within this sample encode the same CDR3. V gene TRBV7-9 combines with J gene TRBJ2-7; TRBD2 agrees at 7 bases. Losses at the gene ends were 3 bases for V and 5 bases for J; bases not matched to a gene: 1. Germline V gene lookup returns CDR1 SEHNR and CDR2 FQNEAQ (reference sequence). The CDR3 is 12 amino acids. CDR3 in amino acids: CASSLSGNEQYF. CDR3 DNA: TGTGCCAGCAGCTTGAGCGGGAACGAGCAGTACTTC.

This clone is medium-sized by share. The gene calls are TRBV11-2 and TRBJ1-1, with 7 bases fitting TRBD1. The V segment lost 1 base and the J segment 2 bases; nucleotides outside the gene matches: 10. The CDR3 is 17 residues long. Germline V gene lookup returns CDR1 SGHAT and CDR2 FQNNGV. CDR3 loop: CASSLAKWDRRNTEAFF. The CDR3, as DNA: TGTGCCAGCAGCTTAGCTAAGTGGGACAGAAGAAACACTGAAGCTTTCTTT.

CDR3 amino acids: CASRITSGAYEQYF. DNA for the CDR3: TGTGCCAGCAGAATCACTAGCGGGGCCTACGAGCAGTACTTC. The chain is built from TRBV27 and TRBJ2-7, with 10 bases identical to TRBD2. Losses at the gene ends were 6 bases for V and 2 bases for J; bases not matched to a gene: 4. The germline CDR1 and CDR2 sequences are MNHEY and SMNVEV (reference sequence). The CDR3 extends over 14 amino acids.

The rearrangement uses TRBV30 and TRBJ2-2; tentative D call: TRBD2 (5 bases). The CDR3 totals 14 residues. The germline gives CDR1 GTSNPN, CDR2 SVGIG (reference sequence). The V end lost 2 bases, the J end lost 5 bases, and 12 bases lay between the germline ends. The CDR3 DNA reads TGTGCCTGGAGTACCCGTCGGGAAACCGGGGAGCTGTTTTTT. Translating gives CAWSTRRETGELFF.

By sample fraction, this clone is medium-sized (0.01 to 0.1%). The CDR3 here is CASSPGTVTRSSNQPQHF. DNA for the CDR3: TGTGCCAGCAGCCCCGGGACAGTAACCCGATCCAGCAATCAGCCCCAGCATTTT. The chain uses TRBV2 and TRBJ1-5; 7 nucleotides agree with TRBD1. V was clipped by 6 bases and J by 1 base; unmatched bases: 15. Germline lookup yields CDR1 SNHLY and CDR2 FYNNEI. This CDR3 spans 18 amino acids.

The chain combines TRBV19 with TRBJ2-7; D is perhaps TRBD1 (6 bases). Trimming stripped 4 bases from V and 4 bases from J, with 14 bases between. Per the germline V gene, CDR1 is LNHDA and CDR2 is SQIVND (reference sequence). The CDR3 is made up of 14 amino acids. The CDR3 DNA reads TGTGCCAGTAGTAGGCCAGGGGAGTCGTACGAGCAGTACTTC. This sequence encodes CASSRPGESYEQYF. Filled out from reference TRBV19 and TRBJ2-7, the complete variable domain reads DGGITQSPKYLFRKEGQNVTLSCEQNLNHDAMYWYRQDPGQGLRLIYYSQIVNDFQKGDIAEGYSVSREKKESFPLTVTSAQKNPTAFYLCASSRPGESYEQYFGPGTRLTVT.

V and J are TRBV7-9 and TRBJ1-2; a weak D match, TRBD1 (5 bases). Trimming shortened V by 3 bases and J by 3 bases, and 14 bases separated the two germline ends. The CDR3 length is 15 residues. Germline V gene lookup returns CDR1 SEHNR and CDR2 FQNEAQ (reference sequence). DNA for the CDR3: TGTGCCAGCAGCTTGGGGCAGGCCGCTGACTATGGCTACACCTTC. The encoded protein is CASSLGQAADYGYTF.

CDR3 bases: TGCGCCAGCAGCCAAATAGATACCGGGGAGCTGTTTTTT. This encodes CASSQIDTGELFF. The genes are TRBV4-3 and TRBJ2-2; D is uncertain. Germline-derived CDR1 and CDR2 are LGHNA and YSLEER. The CDR3 is made up of 13 amino acids. V was trimmed by 2 bases and J by 5 bases, leaving 6 bases between them.

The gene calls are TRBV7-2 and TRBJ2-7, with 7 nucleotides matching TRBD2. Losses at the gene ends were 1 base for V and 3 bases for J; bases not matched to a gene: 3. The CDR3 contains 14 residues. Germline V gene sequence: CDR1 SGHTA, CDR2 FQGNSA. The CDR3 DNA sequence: TGTGCCAGCAGCTTAGAAGCGGGATTCTACGAGCAGTACTTC. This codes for CASSLEAGFYEQYF. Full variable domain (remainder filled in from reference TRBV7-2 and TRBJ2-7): GAGVSQSPSNKVTEKGKDVELRCDPISGHTALYWYRQSLGQGLEFLIYFQGNSAPDKSGLPSDRFSAERTGGSVSTLTIQRTQQEDSAVYLCASSLEAGFYEQYFGPGTRLTVT.

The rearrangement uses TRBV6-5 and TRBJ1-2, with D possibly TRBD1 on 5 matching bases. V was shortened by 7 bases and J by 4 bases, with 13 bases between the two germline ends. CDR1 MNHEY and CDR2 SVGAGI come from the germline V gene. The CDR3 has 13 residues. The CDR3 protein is CASIANGGYGYTF. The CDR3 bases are TGTGCCAGCATCGCGAACGGGGGCTATGGCTACACCTTC.

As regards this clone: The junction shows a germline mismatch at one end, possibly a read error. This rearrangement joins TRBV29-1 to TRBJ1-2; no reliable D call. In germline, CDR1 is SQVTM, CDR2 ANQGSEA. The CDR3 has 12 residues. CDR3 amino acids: CSAEGKNYGYAF. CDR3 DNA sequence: TGCAGCGCCGAAGGCAAGAACTATGGCTACGCCTTC.

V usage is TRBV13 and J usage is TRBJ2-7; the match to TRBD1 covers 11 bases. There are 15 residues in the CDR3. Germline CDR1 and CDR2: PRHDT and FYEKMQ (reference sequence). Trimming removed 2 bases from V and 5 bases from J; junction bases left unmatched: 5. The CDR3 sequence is CASSLTGQGEHEQYF. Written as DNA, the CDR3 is TGTGCCAGCAGCTTAACGGGACAGGGGGAACACGAGCAGTACTTC.

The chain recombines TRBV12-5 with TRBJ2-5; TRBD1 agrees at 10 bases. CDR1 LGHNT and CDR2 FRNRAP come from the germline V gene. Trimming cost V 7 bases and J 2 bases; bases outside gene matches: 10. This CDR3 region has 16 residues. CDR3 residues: CASELRDRGPQETQYF. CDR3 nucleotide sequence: TGTGCTAGTGAACTCCGGGACAGGGGTCCACAAGAGACCCAGTACTTC.

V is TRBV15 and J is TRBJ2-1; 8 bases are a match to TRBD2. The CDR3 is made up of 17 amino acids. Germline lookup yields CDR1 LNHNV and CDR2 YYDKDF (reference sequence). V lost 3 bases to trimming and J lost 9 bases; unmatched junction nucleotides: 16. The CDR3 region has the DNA TGTGCCACCAGCAGGGAAAACGGGGGGGCGTTTGTGGGTGAGCAGTTCTTC. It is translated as CATSRENGGAFVGEQFF.